A selection of T cell receptor beta chains follows, all from one sample in a study of shared clonotypes between healthy human individuals. Here immunoSEQ multiplex PCR was the method, and the copy in TCRdb shows in-frame clones only, minus some. The data show roughly 1,500,000 clones, with around 98.5% seen just once and around 0.38% held by the top ten. Sequences were obtained from naive CD4+ T cells sorted from blood. These receptors came from a man aged 25-45 years in good health. Each CDR3 is given with its conserved first and last residue. A D gene is named only where the DNA matches it firmly. Expanded clones get a size class; other rows say once, few or many, or leave the size out.

v_gene	abundance	j_gene	d_gene	CDR3aa	CDR3nt
TRBV11-2	-	TRBJ2-1	TRBD2	CASSFGLAGGDNEQFF	TGTGCCAGCAGCTTCGGACTAGCGGGAGGAGACAATGAGCAGTTCTTC
TRBV27	-	TRBJ1-1	TRBD1	CASSPTGGHRGTEAFF	TGTGCCAGCAGTCCCACAGGGGGTCATAGGGGCACTGAAGCTTTCTTT
TRBV18	-	TRBJ2-7	TRBD1	CASSPIAGTGYVEQYF	TGTGCCAGCTCACCAATCGCAGGGACAGGGTACGTAGAGCAGTACTTC
TRBV29-1	-	TRBJ1-2	-	CSVGTAIYGYTF	TGCAGCGTTGGGACAGCCATCTATGGCTACACCTTC
TRBV11-3	-	TRBJ2-1	-	CASSLRVSSYNEQFF	TGTGCCAGCAGCTTGCGGGTCAGCTCCTACAATGAGCAGTTCTTC
TRBV7-3	-	TRBJ2-1	TRBD2	CASSLGLAGGLSSYNEQFF	TGTGCCAGCAGTCTTGGACTAGCGGGAGGTTTGAGCTCCTACAATGAGCAGTTCTTC
TRBV11-2	-	TRBJ2-7	-	CASSLDGIDYEQYF	TGTGCCAGCAGCTTAGACGGCATCGACTACGAGCAGTACTTC
TRBV2	-	TRBJ1-2	-	CASIVDGVNYGYTF	TGTGCCAGCATTGTGGACGGGGTTAACTATGGCTACACCTTC
TRBV6-5	-	TRBJ2-1	-	CASRDGGSANEQFF	TGTGCCAGCAGAGATGGAGGGAGTGCCAATGAGCAGTTCTTC
TRBV9	once	TRBJ2-2	-	CASSVAGRLTGELFF	TGTGCCAGCAGCGTAGCGGGAAGGTTGACCGGGGAGCTGTTTTTT
TRBV19	-	TRBJ2-7	-	CASSIRGNSYEQYF	TGTGCCAGTAGTATAAGGGGGAACTCCTACGAGCAGTACTTC
TRBV7-3	-	TRBJ2-2	-	CASSPTSQGYGELFF	TGTGCCAGCAGCCCGACATCGCAGGGGTACGGGGAGCTGTTTTTT
TRBV10-2	-	TRBJ2-2	-	CASSEWGNTGELFF	TGCGCCAGCAGTGAGTGGGGTAACACCGGGGAGCTGTTTTTT
TRBV11-3	-	TRBJ2-1	-	CASSLDYGRDYNEQFF	TGTGCCAGCAGCTTAGATTACGGGAGAGACTACAATGAGCAGTTCTTC
TRBV5-1	-	TRBJ1-1	TRBD1	CASSLGGQGEAFF	TGCGCCAGCAGCTTGGGGGGACAGGGTGAAGCTTTCTTT
TRBV19	-	TRBJ2-6	-	CASSIVHPGANVLTF	TGTGCCAGTAGTATAGTCCACCCTGGGGCCAACGTCCTGACTTTC
TRBV21-1	-	TRBJ2-7	-	CASSKRRQGAHEQYF	TGTGCCAGCAGCAAAAGGCGACAGGGGGCCCACGAGCAGTACTTC
TRBV29-1	-	TRBJ2-1	TRBD1	CSVVSGQMGNEQFF	TGCAGCGTTGTATCGGGACAGATGGGAAATGAGCAGTTCTTC
TRBV4-3	-	TRBJ2-6	-	CASSQEEGSGANVLTF	TGCGCCAGCAGCCAAGAAGAGGGCTCTGGGGCCAACGTCCTGACTTTC
TRBV2	once	TRBJ2-3	-	CASSERLGFGDTQYF	TGTGCCAGCAGTGAAAGGCTAGGGTTTGGAGATACGCAGTATTTT
TRBV7-2	-	TRBJ2-6	-	CASSLARAAGANVLTF	TGTGCCAGCAGCTTAGCGAGGGCAGCTGGGGCCAACGTCCTGACTTTC
TRBV4-1	once	TRBJ2-3	-	CASSHGLSGGTDTQYF	TGCGCCAGCAGCCACGGACTCTCCGGCGGCACAGATACGCAGTATTTT
TRBV11-2	-	TRBJ2-1	-	CASSPPGQRFAEQFF	TGTGCCAGCAGCCCCCCCGGACAGCGCTTCGCTGAGCAGTTCTTC
TRBV5-4	-	TRBJ1-1	-	CASSLPANTEAFF	TGTGCCAGCAGCCTCCCAGCGAACACTGAAGCTTTCTTT